This TCR beta chain was recovered during a study of cytomegalovirus exposure and HLA in healthy donors. General study results and limits: Researchers reported in a later analysis that a missense DCLRE1C variant was tied to TCR beta V- and J-gene trimming.

Notes on this clone: Its antigen is not identified.

Primers included in the PCR were 60 Vbeta and 13 Jbeta primers. TCRdb's table, derived via immunoSEQ multiplex PCR, lists solely in-frame clones and lacks some. The data contain roughly 100,000 clones, roughly 81% of them singletons. Germline V lookup: CDR1 MNHEY, CDR2 SMNVEV (reference sequence). V lost 1 base and J 0 bases, leaving 15 bases between the germline ends. The CDR3 loop spans 17 amino acids. The receptor comes from a woman aged 18-29 years in good health and CMV-seropositive. This chain links TRBV27 with TRBJ1-1; D uncertain. Sequences were obtained from PBMCs. CDR3 residues: CASSLFKRSGMNTEAFF. As DNA, the CDR3 is TGTGCCAGCAGTTTATTTAAGAGGTCCGGGATGAACACTGAAGCTTTCTTT.